Following are 32 T cell receptor beta chains from one sample sequenced in a study of response to subunit inactivated influenza vaccine listed by TCRdb under 2018. The time point label corresponds to: more than 40 days after influenza vaccine administration. To prepare the library, RT-PCR was applied. The reads were generated on an Illumina HiSeq 2500. The raw public data were reprocessed by TCRdb itself: fastp quality trimming at Q25, MiXCR clonotype calling, in-frame beta chains only. CDR3 protein duplicates are merged, each entry listing the most common genes and DNA. The sample profile shows around 480,000 distinct CDR3 sequences; approximately 11% of them were found once. The ten largest clones represent roughly 12% of the sample. This specimen consisted of PBMCs from blood, obtained more than 35 days after vaccination. The origin of the receptors is a man in his forties or fifties who received an inactivated influenza vaccine. Donor details come from another sample of the same person, matched by shared clones.

This clonotype was seen a handful of times. This chain joins TRBV28 and TRBJ2-1; weak D call: TRBD1 (6 bases). Looked up from germline, CDR1 is MDHEN and CDR2 is SYDVKM. The CDR3 is 14 residues long. Trimming left V 3 bases short and J 10 bases short, with 16 bases between. CDR3 sequence reads: CASSLGAGSREQFF. In DNA, the CDR3 is TGTGCCAGCAGTTTGGGGGCTGGTTCTCGGGAGCAGTTCTTC. Full variable domain (remainder filled in from reference TRBV28 and TRBJ2-1): DVKVTQSSRYLVKRTGEKVFLECVQDMDHENMFWYRQDPGLGLRLIYFSYDVKMKEKGDIPEGYSVSREKKERFSLILESASTNQTSMYLCASSLGAGSREQFFGPGTRLTVL.

This clonotype was found many times. V is TRBV12-3 or TRBV12-4 and J is TRBJ2-5; maybe TRBD2 (6 bases). V lost 5 bases and J lost 2, with 12 bases in between. The CDR3 runs 14 residues. The CDR3 region is CASSTGGIQETQYF. The CDR3 DNA is TGTGCCAGCAGTACCGGAGGGATTCAAGAGACCCAGTACTTC.

The rearrangement links TRBV27 to TRBJ1-6; D unclear. This CDR3 comprises 12 residues. Trimming removed 3 bases from V and 8 bases from J, with 5 bases in between. The germline CDR1 and CDR2 sequences are MNHEY and SMNVEV (reference sequence). The CDR3: CASSLVHSPLHF. DNA of the CDR3: TGTGCCAGCAGTTTGGTTCATTCACCCCTCCACTTT.

This clonotype was detected many times. This rearrangement joins TRBV9 to TRBJ2-7; no clear D. CDR3 length: 14 amino acids. Deletions cut 2 bases from V and 2 bases from J, with 11 bases between. The germline V gene encodes CDR1 SGDLS and CDR2 YYNGEE. CDR3 sequence: CASSVQWQPYEQYF. Written as DNA, the CDR3 is TGTGCCAGCAGCGTGCAGTGGCAACCCTACGAGCAGTACTTC.

This clonotype came up many times. CDR3 sequence (DNA): TGTGCCAGCAGCATTTCTTCCGGGACAGGGCCCTACGAGCAGTACTTC. Translating it yields CASSISSGTGPYEQYF. This sequence joins TRBV21-1 and TRBJ2-7; the table assigns TRBD1, which was not confirmed against the DNA. TRBV21-1 has pseudogene status. The CDR3 runs to 16 residues.

This clonotype came up many times. The chain links TRBV4-1 to TRBJ2-7, with no clear D. The V end lost 4 bases, the J end lost 3 bases, and 10 bases lay between the germline ends. This CDR3 has 13 residues. Germline assignment: CDR1 MGHRA and CDR2 YSYEKL. This CDR3 is CASSPWLRYEQYF. For the CDR3, the DNA is TGCGCCAGCAGCCCCTGGCTACGCTACGAGCAGTACTTC.

The chain combines TRBV20-1 with TRBJ1-2; 10 bases agree with TRBD1. The germline CDR1 and CDR2 sequences are DFQATT and SNEGSKA (reference sequence). The V segment lost 6 bases and the J segment 5 bases; nucleotides outside the gene matches: 9. The CDR3 is 14 residues long. CDR3 sequence (DNA): TGCAGTGCCCTACCCGGACAGGGGGTATATGGCTACACCTTC. Translating gives CSALPGQGVYGYTF.

This clonotype has a handful of counts. This chain uses TRBV11-2 with TRBJ2-3; D is unresolved. The CDR3 length is 14 residues. The germline CDR1 and CDR2 sequences are SGHAT and FQNNGV. Trimming cost V 5 bases and J 2 bases, with 11 bases left between them. CDR3: CASSPWQYTDTQYF. The CDR3 DNA follows: TGTGCCAGCAGCCCTTGGCAGTACACAGATACGCAGTATTTT.

This clonotype was seen at least ten times. The chain couples TRBV15 to TRBJ1-5; possibly TRBD1 for D (5 bases). Trimming left V 2 bases short and J 5 bases short, with 13 bases between. The CDR3 is made up of 15 amino acids. CDR1 and CDR2 from the germline V gene are LNHNV and YYDKDF (reference sequence). CDR3 sequence: CATSRRAGRDQPQHF. The CDR3 coding sequence is TGTGCCACCAGCAGACGGGCAGGGCGGGATCAGCCCCAGCATTTT. The variable domain in full, with the rest retrieved from reference TRBV15 and TRBJ1-5, is DAMVIQNPRYQVTQFGKPVTLSCSQTLNHNVMYWYQQKSSQAPKLLFHYYDKDFNNEADTPDNFQSRRPNTSFCFLDIRSPGLGDTAMYLCATSRRAGRDQPQHFGDGTRLSIL.

The chain links TRBV4-3 to TRBJ1-6; no reliable D call. Trimming stripped 0 bases from V and 8 bases from J, with 5 bases between. Germline CDR1 and CDR2: LGHNA and YSLEER. The CDR3 runs 13 residues. The CDR3 DNA follows: TGCGCCAGCAGCCAAGACCCATATTCACCCCTCCACTTT. This codes for CASSQDPYSPLHF.

This clonotype has only a few counts. The CDR3: CSAKGGSQPQHF. The CDR3 region has the DNA TGCAGTGCCAAGGGCGGGAGTCAGCCCCAGCATTTT. This rearrangement joins TRBV20-1 to TRBJ1-5; D gene uncertain. Germline V gene data show CDR1 as DFQATT and CDR2 as SNEGSKA (reference sequence). Trimming took off 6 bases at V and 6 bases at J, with 12 bases between the two ends. The CDR3 loop spans 12 amino acids.

CDR3 nucleotides: TGTGCCAGCAGTTCCCGGTTGGGCAGGGAACAAGAGACCCAGTACTTC. It specifies CASSSRLGREQETQYF. This rearrangement joins TRBV28 to TRBJ2-5; perhaps TRBD1 as D (5 bases). CDR3 length equals 16 residues. V shed 4 bases and J shed 2 bases, with 17 bases lying between them. CDR1 and CDR2 from the germline V gene are MDHEN and SYDVKM.

This clonotype was counted between two and nine times. The V gene is TRBV10-3, the J gene TRBJ2-3; TRBD1 aligns across 10 bases. The V gene's germline CDR1 is ENHRY and CDR2 SYGVKD. The trim removed 10 bases at V and 3 bases at J, leaving 10 bases unmatched. The CDR3 length is 15 residues. In DNA, the CDR3 is TGTGCCACCGCTGTGACAGGGGGCTGGACAGATACGCAGTATTTT. Its protein is CATAVTGGWTDTQYF.

The table lists this clonotype with many counts. The CDR3 protein is CASSNVGLANEQFF. As DNA, the CDR3 is TGTGCCAGCAGTAACGTGGGACTAGCGAATGAGCAGTTCTTC. This chain connects TRBV6-2 or TRBV6-3 to TRBJ2-1, with TRBD2 matching 10 bases. V shed 5 bases and J 7 bases; nucleotides not matched to a gene: 5. The germline CDR1 and CDR2 sequences are MNHEY and SVGEGT. CDR3 size: 14 residues.

The chain links TRBV6-2 or TRBV6-3 to TRBJ2-3; TRBD2 matches at 9 bases. CDR3 length: 14 residues. V shed 6 bases and J 9 bases; nucleotides not matched to a gene: 10. CDR1 and CDR2 (germline): MNHEY, SVGEGT. The CDR3 DNA reads TGTGCCAGCAGACTAGCGGGCCGCTGGGGCACGCAGTATTTT. Translating it yields CASRLAGRWGTQYF.

This clonotype occurred many times. The rearrangement links TRBV12-3 or TRBV12-4 to TRBJ1-2; TRBD1 might be the D (5 bases). This CDR3 comprises 13 residues. With 8 bases removed from V and 0 bases from J, the gap between germline ends came to 10 bases. CDR3 sequence reads: CASGGPANYGYTF. The CDR3 DNA is TGTGCCAGCGGGGGTCCCGCTAACTATGGCTACACCTTC.

This clonotype showed up just a few times. The chain couples TRBV6-1 to TRBJ1-5; 7 bases are shared with TRBD1. CDR1 and CDR2 (germline): MNHNS, SASEGT. V lost 5 bases to trimming and J lost 0 bases; unmatched junction nucleotides: 4. The CDR3 runs 15 residues. The CDR3, as DNA: TGTGCCAGCAGTCCAGGACAGGTTAGCAATCAGCCCCAGCATTTT. Protein: CASSPGQVSNQPQHF.

The chain employs TRBV24-1 and TRBJ2-7; 7 bases are a match to TRBD2. The CDR3 spans 18 residues. The V segment lost 7 bases and the J segment 2 bases; nucleotides outside the gene matches: 19. Germline CDR1 reads KGHDR; CDR2 reads SFDVKD. The CDR3 sequence: CATSAMSSKLGGAYEQYF. The CDR3 bases are TGTGCCACCAGCGCTATGAGCAGCAAGCTGGGGGGGGCCTACGAGCAGTACTTC.

The CDR3 reads CASTTMDRNTGELFF. The CDR3 nucleotides are TGTGCCAGCACCACCATGGACCGGAACACCGGGGAGCTGTTTTTT. V usage is TRBV12-3 or TRBV12-4 and J usage is TRBJ2-2; no clear D gene. Trimming removed 7 bases at V and 1 base at J, with 13 bases between. The CDR3 consists of 15 residues.

This chain links TRBV30 with TRBJ2-1; no reliable D call. Germline V CDR1 and CDR2: GTSNPN, SVGIG (reference sequence). There are 13 residues in the CDR3. V was cut by 4 bases and J by 0 bases, with 7 bases left in between. The CDR3 DNA is TGTGCCTGGAAAAGGATCTCCTACAATGAGCAGTTCTTC. Its protein product is CAWKRISYNEQFF.

The chain joins TRBV3-1 to TRBJ2-5, with D possibly TRBD2 on 6 matching bases. V lost 3 bases and J 3 bases, leaving 17 bases between the germline ends. Germline assignment: CDR1 LGHDT and CDR2 YNNKEL (reference sequence). CDR3 length: 16 amino acids. The CDR3 nucleotides read TGTGCCAGCAGCCAGCCGTTCCTAGTAGCGGAAGAGACCCAGTACTTC. Protein: CASSQPFLVAEETQYF.

The chain links TRBV20-1 to TRBJ2-1; TRBD2 is a possible D gene (6 bases). This CDR3 contains 15 residues. Trimming removed 2 bases at V and 5 bases at J, with 16 bases between. The germline V gene encodes CDR1 DFQATT and CDR2 SNEGSKA (reference sequence). In nucleotides, the CDR3 is TGCAGTGCTAGAAGGTCTGGGGCGGGGAACAATGAGCAGTTCTTC. It is translated as CSARRSGAGNNEQFF.

A few counts support this clonotype. The V gene is TRBV5-1, the J gene TRBJ2-3; D remains ambiguous. V lost 5 bases and J 1 base, leaving 11 bases between the germline ends. The germline gives CDR1 SGHRS, CDR2 YFSETQ. The CDR3 contains 14 residues. Written as DNA, the CDR3 is TGCGCCAGCAGGGGTATAGTCCGCACAGATACGCAGTATTTT. The encoded protein is CASRGIVRTDTQYF.

This clonotype showed up just a few times. The rearrangement links TRBV20-1 to TRBJ2-1; TRBD2 matches 11 bases. The germline gives CDR1 DFQATT, CDR2 SNEGSKA (reference sequence). V lost 0 bases and J lost 7; bases outside the gene matches: 11. The CDR3 is 17 residues long. The CDR3 coding sequence is TGCAGTGCTAGAGACTCTAGCGGGAGGTCCCTATGGAATGAGCAGTTCTTC. It translates to CSARDSSGRSLWNEQFF.

This clonotype was counted a few times. The rearrangement joins TRBV6-2 or TRBV6-3 to TRBJ2-3; TRBD2 is a possible D gene (6 bases). The ends were cut back, 6 bases at V and 0 bases at J, with 19 bases in the middle. The CDR3 is made up of 17 amino acids. Per germline, CDR1 MNHEY and CDR2 SVGEGT. CDR3 loop: CASSPGGWGTSTDTQYF. The DNA for the CDR3 is TGTGCCAGCAGCCCTGGAGGTTGGGGGACTAGCACAGATACGCAGTATTTT.

This clonotype was recorded many times. The chain combines TRBV20-1 with TRBJ2-7; TRBD1 aligns across 10 bases. V was clipped by 5 bases and J by 7 bases; unmatched bases: 11. The germline gives CDR1 DFQATT, CDR2 SNEGSKA (reference sequence). CDR3 length: 14 residues. The CDR3 spells CSAPTGTGVREQYF. The DNA of the CDR3 is TGCAGTGCTCCAACCGGGACAGGGGTGAGGGAGCAGTACTTC.

V is TRBV6-2 or TRBV6-3 and J is TRBJ1-5; unclear D gene. The V and J ends lost 1 base and 2 bases respectively, with 9 bases between them. CDR1 is MNHEY and CDR2 is SVGEGT in the germline V gene. This CDR3 comprises 15 residues. CDR3 protein: CASSYFRGGNQPQHF. The CDR3 DNA sequence: TGTGCCAGCAGTTACTTTCGGGGTGGCAATCAGCCCCAGCATTTT.

The chain has TRBV4-1 and TRBJ2-7; 9 positions agree with TRBD2. V shed 1 base, J shed 3 bases, and the junction held 4 bases outside the gene matches. Germline assignment: CDR1 MGHRA and CDR2 YSYEKL. The CDR3 runs to 15 residues. The CDR3 sequence is CASSQGSSGNYEQYF. The CDR3 region has the DNA TGCGCCAGCAGCCAAGGCTCTAGCGGGAACTACGAGCAGTACTTC.

The chain is built from TRBV7-9 and TRBJ2-7; TRBD1 agrees at 8 bases. The CDR3 runs 17 residues. J lost 4 bases, V lost 4 bases, and 15 bases had no gene match. Germline values: CDR1 SEHNR, CDR2 FQNEAQ (reference sequence). For the CDR3, the DNA is TGTGCCAGCAGCTCAGCTCACTGGGACAGGACTCCTTACGAGCAGTACTTC. It encodes CASSSAHWDRTPYEQYF.

The V gene is TRBV29-1, the J gene TRBJ1-1; no reliable D call. Deletions cut 4 bases from V and 3 bases from J, with 6 bases between. CDR3 length: 11 residues. Germline CDR1 and CDR2: SQVTM and ANQGSEA. CDR3 in amino acids: CSVASHTEAFF. The CDR3 DNA follows: TGCAGCGTTGCCAGCCACACTGAAGCTTTCTTT.

This clonotype was found many times. The chain couples TRBV14 to TRBJ1-5; possibly TRBD1 for D (5 bases). This CDR3 spans 17 amino acids. Germline loops: CDR1 SGHDN, CDR2 FVKESK. Between the trimmed V and J ends, which lost 0 bases and 1 base, there was a span of 13 bases. As DNA, the CDR3 is TGTGCCAGCAGCCAAGAAACTAGGGAGGGGAGCAATCAGCCCCAGCATTTT. The encoded protein is CASSQETREGSNQPQHF.

The CDR3 loop reads CASSFSNRSYEQYF. In DNA, the CDR3 is TGTGCCAGCAGCTTCTCCAACAGGTCCTACGAGCAGTACTTC. V is TRBV13 and J is TRBJ2-7, with D possibly TRBD1 on 5 matching bases. CDR1 is PRHDT, CDR2 FYEKMQ, per germline (reference sequence). This CDR3 has 14 amino acids. V dropped 3 bases and J dropped 1 base, with 10 bases sitting between them.